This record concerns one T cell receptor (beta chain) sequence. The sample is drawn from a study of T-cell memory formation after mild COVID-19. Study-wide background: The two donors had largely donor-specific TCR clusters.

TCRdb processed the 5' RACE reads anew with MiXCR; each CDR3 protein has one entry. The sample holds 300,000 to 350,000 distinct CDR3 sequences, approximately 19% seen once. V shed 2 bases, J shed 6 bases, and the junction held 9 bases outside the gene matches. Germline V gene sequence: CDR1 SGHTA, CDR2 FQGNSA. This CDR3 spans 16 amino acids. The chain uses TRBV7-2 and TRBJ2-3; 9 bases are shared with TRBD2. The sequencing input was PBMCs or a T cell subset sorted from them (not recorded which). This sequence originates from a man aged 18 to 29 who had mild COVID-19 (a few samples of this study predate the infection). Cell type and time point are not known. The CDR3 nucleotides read TGTGCCAGCAGCTTACCGGGACTAGCTGGCCTCGATACGCAGTATTTT. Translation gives CASSLPGLAGLDTQYF.